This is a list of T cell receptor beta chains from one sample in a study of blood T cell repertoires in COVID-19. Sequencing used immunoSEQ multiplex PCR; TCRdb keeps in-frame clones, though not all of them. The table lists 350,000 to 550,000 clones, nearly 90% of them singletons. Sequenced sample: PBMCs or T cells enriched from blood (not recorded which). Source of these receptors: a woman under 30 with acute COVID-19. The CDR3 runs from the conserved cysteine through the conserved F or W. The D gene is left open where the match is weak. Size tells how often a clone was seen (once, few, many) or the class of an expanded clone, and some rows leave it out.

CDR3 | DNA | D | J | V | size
CASSLVPTAGGPDGELFF | TGTGCCAGCAGCTTAGTGCCGACAGCGGGAGGGCCTGACGGGGAGCTGTTTTTT | TRBD2 | TRBJ2-2 | TRBV7-2 | .
CASSTSGQENQPQHF | TGCGCCAGCTCAACCTCAGGACAGGAGAATCAGCCCCAGCATTTT | TRBD1 | TRBJ1-5 | TRBV5-1 | .
CASRQEGNQETQYF | TGTGCCAGCAGGCAGGAGGGGAACCAAGAGACCCAGTACTTC | . | TRBJ2-5 | TRBV7-9 | once
CASSPRERTEAFF | TGTGCCAGCAGCCCCCGGGAGCGGACTGAAGCTTTCTTT | . | TRBJ1-1 | TRBV7-8 | .
CASSDGDRLEQYF | TGTGCCAGCAGTGACGGTGACAGGCTCGAGCAGTACTTC | . | TRBJ2-7 | TRBV25-1 | .
CASSRGQGRYNSPLHF | TGTGCCAGCAGCCGAGGACAGGGACGGTATAATTCACCCCTCCACTTT | TRBD1 | TRBJ1-6 | TRBV3-1/TRBV3-2 | once
CASSSAGLLTDTQYF | TGTGCCAGCAGTTCCGCGGGACTGTTAACAGATACGCAGTATTTT | . | TRBJ2-3 | TRBV9 | .
CASSVRDTGYTF | TGTGCCAGCAGTGTCCGGGACACCGGCTACACCTTC | . | TRBJ1-2 | TRBV2 | .
CASSLSRPPSYEQYF | TGCGCCAGCAGCTTGTCCAGGCCTCCCTCCTACGAGCAGTACTTC | . | TRBJ2-7 | TRBV5-1 | .
CASSLVLGHYNEQFF | TGTGCCAGCAGCTTAGTCCTGGGACACTACAATGAGCAGTTCTTC | . | TRBJ2-1 | TRBV7-2 | .
CASGQGAFTF | TGTGCCAGCGGACAGGGGGCTTTCACCTTC | TRBD1 | TRBJ1-2 | TRBV9 | .
CASSTGPGRNTEAFF | TGCGCCAGCAGCACGGGCCCGGGGAGAAACACTGAAGCTTTCTTT | . | TRBJ1-1 | TRBV5-1 | .
CASSQVPLAKNIQYF | TGTGCCAGCAGCCAAGTCCCCCTAGCCAAAAACATTCAGTACTTC | . | TRBJ2-4 | TRBV14 | .
CASTRGPLRGNGYTF | TGTGCCAGCACGCGAGGGCCACTCCGGGGGAATGGCTACACCTTC | . | TRBJ1-2 | TRBV6-5 | .
CASSLSLQGGGYSPLHF | TGTGCCAGCAGCTTAAGCCTCCAGGGGGGTGGTTATTCACCCCTCCACTTT | TRBD1 | TRBJ1-6 | TRBV13 | .
CASSPQGAGNTIYF | TGTGCCAGCTCACCGCAAGGGGCTGGAAACACCATATATTTT | . | TRBJ1-3 | TRBV18 | .
CASSQERGFYGYTF | TGCGCCAGCAGCCAAGAAAGGGGATTCTATGGCTACACCTTC | . | TRBJ1-2 | TRBV4-3 | .
CASSKGTSGPIPYEQYF | TGTGCCAGCAGCAAAGGGACTAGCGGGCCGATCCCCTACGAGCAGTACTTC | . | TRBJ2-7 | TRBV21-1 | .
CASSIDIYNSPLHF | TGTGCCAGTAGTATTGACATCTATAATTCACCCCTCCACTTT | . | TRBJ1-6 | TRBV19 | .
CASSSTSGRRNTQYF | TGTGCCAGCAGCTCAACTAGCGGGAGGAGGAATACGCAGTATTTT | TRBD2 | TRBJ2-3 | TRBV11-2 | .
CASSLGGTVNSPLHF | TGTGCCAGCAGCTTAGGCGGGACAGTTAATTCACCCCTCCACTTT | TRBD1 | TRBJ1-6 | TRBV7-6 | .
CASSVASTDTQYF | TGTGCCAGCAGCGTAGCTAGCACAGATACGCAGTATTTT | . | TRBJ2-3 | TRBV9 | few
CASSLVVAGGSYNEQFF | TGTGCCAGCAGCTTAGTAGTGGCGGGAGGCTCCTACAATGAGCAGTTCTTC | TRBD2 | TRBJ2-1 | TRBV7-9 | .
CASSPTGGFTDTQYF | TGTGCCAGCTCACCGACGGGGGGATTCACAGATACGCAGTATTTT | TRBD2 | TRBJ2-3 | TRBV18 | .
CASSLAGGSNEQFF | TGTGCCAGCAGTCTAGCGGGAGGTTCCAATGAGCAGTTCTTC | TRBD2 | TRBJ2-1 | TRBV28 | .
CASSLRDRISSGANVLTF | TGTGCCAGTAGCCTAAGGGACAGGATTAGCTCTGGGGCCAACGTCCTGACTTTC | TRBD1 | TRBJ2-6 | TRBV19 | .
CASSIFAGVEQYF | TGTGCCAGTAGTATATTCGCAGGGGTCGAGCAGTACTTC | . | TRBJ2-7 | TRBV19 | .
CARGLAGGQGEQFF | TGTGCCAGGGGACTAGCGGGAGGGCAGGGTGAGCAGTTCTTC | TRBD2 | TRBJ2-1 | TRBV7-2 | .
CASSLGENTGELFF | TGCGCCAGCAGCCTTGGAGAGAACACCGGGGAGCTGTTTTTT | . | TRBJ2-2 | TRBV5-1 | .
CASRERQGSDSGANVLTF | TGTGCCAGCAGGGAAAGACAGGGTTCCGACTCTGGGGCCAACGTCCTGACTTTC | TRBD1 | TRBJ2-6 | TRBV28 | once
CASRLVNPGTSDYEQYF | TGTGCAAGTCGGCTGGTGAATCCCGGGACTAGCGACTACGAGCAGTACTTC | . | TRBJ2-7 | TRBV12-2 | .
CSTFLAGAGNEQFF | TGCAGCACCTTCCTAGCGGGAGCAGGCAATGAGCAGTTCTTC | TRBD2 | TRBJ2-1 | TRBV29-1 | .
CASQAGTSYGYTF | TGTGCCAGCCAGGCCGGGACATCCTATGGCTACACCTTC | . | TRBJ1-2 | TRBV25-1 | .
CASSLYGNPSSGNTIYF | TGTGCCAGCAGCCTTTACGGGAACCCCTCCTCTGGAAACACCATATATTTT | . | TRBJ1-3 | TRBV3-1/TRBV3-2 | once
CASSSSGGSTDTQYF | TGTGCCAGCAGCTCTAGCGGCGGGAGCACAGATACGCAGTATTTT | TRBD2 | TRBJ2-3 | TRBV7-3 | .
CASSLRTGEQETQYF | TGTGCCAGCAGCCTTCGGACAGGGGAACAAGAGACCCAGTACTTC | TRBD1 | TRBJ2-5 | TRBV28 | .
CASSPRDRGNSPLHF | TGTGCCAGTAGTCCCCGGGACAGGGGAAATTCACCCCTCCACTTT | TRBD1 | TRBJ1-6 | TRBV19 | .
CASSLALTGHPQHF | TGTGCCAGCAGCTTAGCTTTAACAGGGCACCCCCAGCATTTT | . | TRBJ1-5 | TRBV7-6 | .
CASSFSSRGKSNQPQHF | TGTGCCAGCAGCTTTTCGTCCAGGGGTAAGAGCAATCAGCCCCAGCATTTT | . | TRBJ1-5 | TRBV7-9 | .
CASSYGQVSTDTQYF | TGTGCCAGCAGTTATGGACAGGTTAGCACAGATACGCAGTATTTT | TRBD1 | TRBJ2-3 | TRBV6-2/TRBV6-3 | .
CAWSPGQGRGYTF | TGTGCCTGGAGCCCCGGGCAGGGCCGTGGCTACACCTTC | . | TRBJ1-2 | TRBV30 | .